This T cell receptor (beta chain) was observed in a study of blood T cell repertoires in COVID-19. Across the study: Collection of acute and convalescent COVID-19 samples took place in the United States, Italy and Spain. In each case, the material was cDNA or gDNA derived from T cells, B-cell-depleted T cells, or PBMCs.

The CDR3 loop spans 14 amino acids. Germline V lookup: CDR1 SGHNT, CDR2 YYREEE (reference sequence). J gave up 8 bases and V 3 bases, and 3 bases lay outside the gene matches. As originally analysed: Nucleated cell number was recorded as an estimate derived from reference gene primer amplification. Produced via immunoSEQ multiplex PCR; TCRdb's table is partial and in-frame only. The D gene and trimming were derived from the DNA, and the V and J assignments and clone size from that table. The sample has about 310,000 clones; about nine tenths are singletons. Sample: peripheral blood. The rearrangement joins TRBV5-4 to TRBJ1-6, with 9 nucleotides matching TRBD1. This receptor was obtained from a man aged 50-59 years with active or convalescent COVID-19. CDR3 region: CASSSDRGHSPLHF. In DNA form, the CDR3 reads TGTGCCAGCAGCTCGGACAGGGGCCATTCACCCCTCCACTTT.